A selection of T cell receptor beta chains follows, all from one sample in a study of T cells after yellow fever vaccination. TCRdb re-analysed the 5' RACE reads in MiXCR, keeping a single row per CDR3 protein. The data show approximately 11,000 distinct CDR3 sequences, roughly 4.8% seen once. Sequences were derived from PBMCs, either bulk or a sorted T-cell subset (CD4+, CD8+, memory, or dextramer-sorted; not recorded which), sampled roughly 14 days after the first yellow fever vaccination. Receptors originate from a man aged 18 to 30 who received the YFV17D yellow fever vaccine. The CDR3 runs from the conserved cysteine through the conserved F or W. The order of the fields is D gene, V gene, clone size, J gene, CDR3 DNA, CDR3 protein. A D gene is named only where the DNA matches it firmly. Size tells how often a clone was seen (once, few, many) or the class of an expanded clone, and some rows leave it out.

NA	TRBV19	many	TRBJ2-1	TGTGCCAGTAGCAAGACCGACAGTCTTCGCTTCTTC	CASSKTDSLRFF
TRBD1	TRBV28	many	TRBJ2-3	TGTGCCAGCAGAACAGGGGGCCCCACAGATACGCAGTATTTT	CASRTGGPTDTQYF
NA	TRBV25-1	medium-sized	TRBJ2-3	TGTGCCAGCAGTGCTTTGGCAGGGAGGTATGTTTTGGATACGCAGTATTTT	CASSALAGRYVLDTQYF
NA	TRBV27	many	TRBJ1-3	TGTGCCAGCACCGCGGGGCGTGGAAACACCATATATTTT	CASTAGRGNTIYF
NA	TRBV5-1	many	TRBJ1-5	TGCGCCAGCAGCGCGTTTTGGGGCAGCAATCAGCCCCAGCATTTT	CASSAFWGSNQPQHF
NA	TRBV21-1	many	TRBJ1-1	TGTGCCAGCAGCAAACCCAGGAACACTGAAGCTTTCTTT	CASSKPRNTEAFF
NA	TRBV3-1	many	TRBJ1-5	TGTGCCAGCAGCCTAAGGGGTTTGCAGCCCCAGCATTTT	CASSLRGLQPQHF
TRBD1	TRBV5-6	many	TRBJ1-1	TGTGCCAGCAGCTGGGGAGGGGGCTGGACTGAAGCTTTCTTT	CASSWGGGWTEAFF
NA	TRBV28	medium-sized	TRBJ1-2	TGTGCCAGCAGTTTTCTGGGGTCCGTAGTACTGGACTACACCTTC	CASSFLGSVVLDYTF
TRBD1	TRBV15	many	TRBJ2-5	TGTGCCACCAGCACCCCGGGGACAGGGGGCTCAGAGACCCAGTACTTC	CATSTPGTGGSETQYF
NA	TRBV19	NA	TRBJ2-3	TGTGCCAGTAGTGAAAGAGGTGGGGCAGTCACAGATACGCAGTATTTT	CASSERGGAVTDTQYF
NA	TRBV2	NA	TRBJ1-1	TGTGCCAGCAGTGTCGAGATCGGCAGTGAAGCTTTCTTT	CASSVEIGSEAFF
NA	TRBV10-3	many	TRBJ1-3	TGTGCCACGGGATTCTCTTACAGGCTTAGCTCTGGAAACACCATATATTTT	CATGFSYRLSSGNTIYF
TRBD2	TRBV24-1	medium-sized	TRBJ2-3	TGTGCCACCAGTGATCCGTTGGGACTAGCGGGCGCAGATACGCAGTATTTT	CATSDPLGLAGADTQYF
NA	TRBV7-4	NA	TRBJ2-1	TGTGCCCAGCTTAGGAGCACTACCTCCGGGGAGCAGTTCTTC	CAQLRSTTSGEQFF
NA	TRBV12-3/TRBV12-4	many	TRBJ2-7	TGTGCCAGCAGTTCCCGACTAGGAGGGGAGCAGTACTTC	CASSSRLGGEQYF
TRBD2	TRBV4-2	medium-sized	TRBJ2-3	TGTGCCAGCAGCCAAGATTCTAGCGGGGGACCCACAGATACGCAGTATTTT	CASSQDSSGGPTDTQYF
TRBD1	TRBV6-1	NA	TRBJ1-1	TGTGCCAGCACCTTACAGGGGGACACTGAAGCTTTCTTT	CASTLQGDTEAFF
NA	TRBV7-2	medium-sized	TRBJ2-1	TGTGCCAGCAGCTTTGACACGGTCTACAATGAGCAGTTCTTC	CASSFDTVYNEQFF
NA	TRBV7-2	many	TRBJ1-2	TGTGCCAGCAGTACCGGGCTCCTTGGCTATGGCTACACCTTC	CASSTGLLGYGYTF
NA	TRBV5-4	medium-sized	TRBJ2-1	TGTGCCAGCAGCTCCCCAGACCTTAGTGAGCAGTTCTTC	CASSSPDLSEQFF
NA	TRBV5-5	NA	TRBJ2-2	TGTGCCAGCAGCCCCGGGATCTTCTCCGGGGAGCTGTTTTTT	CASSPGIFSGELFF
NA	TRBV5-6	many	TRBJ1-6	TGTGCCAGCAGCCTGGGGTCCCCCCTCCACTTT	CASSLGSPLHF
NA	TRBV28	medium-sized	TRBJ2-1	TGTGCCAGCACCCCGGGAGTTGCCAGGGGCTACAATGAGCAGTTCTTC	CASTPGVARGYNEQFF
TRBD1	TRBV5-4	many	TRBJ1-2	TGTGCCAGCAGTCGACAGGGGCAGGGTGGCTACACCTTC	CASSRQGQGGYTF
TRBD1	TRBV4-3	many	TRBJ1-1	TGCGCCAGCAGCCAAGATGGAGCAGGGGGAGACACTGAAGCTTTCTTT	CASSQDGAGGDTEAFF
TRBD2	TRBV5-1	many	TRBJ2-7	TGCGCCAGCAGCTCGAATAGCGGGGGAATCGCCTACGAGCAGTACTTC	CASSSNSGGIAYEQYF
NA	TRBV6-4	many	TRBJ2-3	TGTGCCAGCAGTTCGACTAGATCGAGGAATACGCAGTATTTT	CASSSTRSRNTQYF
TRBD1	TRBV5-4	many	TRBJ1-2	TGTGCCAGCAGCGCCGGGACAGACTATGGCTACACCTTC	CASSAGTDYGYTF
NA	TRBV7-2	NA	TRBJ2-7	TGTGCCAGCAGCTTCCAGGGGCTAGCCCACTACGAGCAGTACTTC	CASSFQGLAHYEQYF
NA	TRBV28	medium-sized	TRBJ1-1	TGTGCCATCAGGGGCCGTTGGGGAGCTTTCTTT	CAIRGRWGAFF
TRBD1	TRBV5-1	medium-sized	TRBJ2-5	TGCGCCAGCAGAAATACAGGGGCCGAGACCCAGTACTTC	CASRNTGAETQYF
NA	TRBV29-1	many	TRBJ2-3	TGCAGCGTTTCGGGGCGTTCCGGCTTGCGTGGTACGCAGTATTTT	CSVSGRSGLRGTQYF